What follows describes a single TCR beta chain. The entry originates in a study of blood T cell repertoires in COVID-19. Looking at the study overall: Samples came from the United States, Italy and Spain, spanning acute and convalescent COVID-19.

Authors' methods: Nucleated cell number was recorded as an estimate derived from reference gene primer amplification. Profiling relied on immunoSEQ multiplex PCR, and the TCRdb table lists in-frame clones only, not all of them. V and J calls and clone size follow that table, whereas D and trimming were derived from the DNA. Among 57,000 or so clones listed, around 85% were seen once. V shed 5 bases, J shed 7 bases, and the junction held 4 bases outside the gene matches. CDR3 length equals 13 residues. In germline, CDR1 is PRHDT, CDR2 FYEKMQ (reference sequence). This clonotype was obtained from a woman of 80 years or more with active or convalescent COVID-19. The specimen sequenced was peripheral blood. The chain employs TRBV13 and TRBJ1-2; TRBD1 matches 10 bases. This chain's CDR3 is CASSRGQGGGYTF. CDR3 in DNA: TGTGCCAGCAGCCGAGGACAGGGGGGTGGCTACACCTTC.